A single sample gave rise to the 8 T cell receptor beta chains below, sequenced in a study of T cells in Graves' hyperthyroidism and ophthalmopathy. The investigators amplified TCR beta CDR3 regions from RNA transcripts. The HTBI primer set drove a first-round RT-PCR of the TCR CDR3. TCRdb used MiXCR to reprocess the multiplex PCR reads, holding one entry per CDR3 protein. The table has a few hundred thousand distinct CDR3 sequences, more than 20% seen once; the top ten hold roughly 70%. Sample: blood. The receptors stem from a man aged 45-60 years with Graves' hyperthyroidism.

The chain links TRBV7-2 to TRBJ1-1; D gene ambiguous. V was clipped by 1 base and J by 0 bases, with 18 bases between them. The CDR3 sequence is 18 residues long. Germline lookup yields CDR1 SGHTA and CDR2 FQGNSA. CDR3 bases: TGTGCCAGCAGCTTAGGGTCTCTGGCAGCCACCATGAACACTGAAGCTTTCTTT. Translating gives CASSLGSLAATMNTEAFF.

This clonotype has only a few counts. This chain uses TRBV5-1 with TRBJ1-3; 7 bases align to TRBD1. V gave up 4 bases and J gave up 2 bases; unmatched junction bases: 6. Looked up from germline, CDR1 is SGHRS and CDR2 is YFSETQ. CDR3 length equals 15 residues. The CDR3 loop is CASSAQGFTGNTIYF. Here the CDR3 DNA reads TGCGCCAGCAGCGCACAGGGGTTCACTGGAAACACCATATATTTT.

This chain links TRBV6-1 with TRBJ1-5; the D gene is possibly TRBD1 (5 bases). Trimming removed 3 bases from V and 4 bases from J, with 13 bases in between. The CDR3 extends over 15 amino acids. Germline V gives CDR1 MNHNS, CDR2 SASEGT. The CDR3 is CASSDLAGYNQPQHF. CDR3 sequence (DNA): TGTGCCAGCAGTGATTTGGCAGGGTATAATCAGCCCCAGCATTTT.

In this sample, this clonotype turned up many times. This chain connects TRBV20-1 to TRBJ1-5; D call uncertain. The CDR3 length is 13 residues. CDR1 DFQATT and CDR2 SNEGSKA come from the germline V gene (reference sequence). The ends were cut back, 3 bases at V and 3 bases at J, with 9 bases in the middle. The CDR3 DNA reads TGCAGTGCTAGTCGGTCAGACAATCAGCCCCAGCATTTT. This gives the protein CSASRSDNQPQHF.

The chain employs TRBV7-3 and TRBJ2-1, with TRBD2 matching over 11 bases. Trimming cost V 5 bases and J 4 bases; bases outside gene matches: 7. CDR1 and CDR2 from the germline V gene are SGHTA and FQGTGA. The CDR3 is 16 amino acids. The chain's CDR3 is CASSHMTSGKYNEQFF. CDR3 coding DNA: TGTGCCAGCAGCCACATGACTAGCGGGAAATACAATGAGCAGTTCTTC.

The CDR3 spells CASSFGTSGGYEQYF. CDR3 coding DNA: TGTGCCAGCAGCTTCGGGACTAGCGGGGGATACGAGCAGTACTTC. This chain joins TRBV11-2 and TRBJ2-7, with 14 nucleotides matching TRBD2. Trimming removed 3 bases from V and 4 bases from J; junction bases left unmatched: 2. CDR3 length equals 15 residues. Per the germline V gene, CDR1 is SGHAT and CDR2 is FQNNGV.

The V gene is TRBV27, the J gene TRBJ1-6, with D possibly matching TRBD1 (6 bases). Germline assignment: CDR1 MNHEY and CDR2 SMNVEV (reference sequence). The V gene lost 7 bases and the J gene lost 6 bases, with 10 bases spanning the gap. The CDR3 loop spans 13 amino acids. The CDR3 is CASKRDTNSPLHF. CDR3 bases: TGTGCCAGCAAGCGGGACACTAATTCACCCCTCCACTTT.

Turning to this clonotype: This may stem from a read error, because a much larger clone lies one nucleotide away. V usage is TRBV7-2 and J usage is TRBJ2-7; D possibly corresponds to TRBD2 (5 bases). V was clipped by 0 bases and J by 6 bases, with 15 bases between them. The CDR3 loop spans 15 amino acids. Germline V gene lookup returns CDR1 SGHTA and CDR2 FQGNSA. CDR3: CASSLAAGDLGEQYF. CDR3 nucleotides: TGTGCCAGCAGCTTAGCGGCGGGTGACCTGGGCGAGCAGTACTTC. Based on the CDR3 plus reference TRBV7-2 and TRBJ2-7, the full variable domain is GAGVSQSPSNKVTEKGKDVELRCDPISGHTALYWYRQSLGQGLEFLIYFQGNSAPDKSGLPSDRFSAERTGGSVSTLTIQRTQQEDSAVYLCASSLAAGDLGEQYFGPGTRLTVT.